The following is a T cell receptor beta chain sequence with its context. Its antigen is undetermined. Some clones are missing from TCRdb's copy, which holds only in-frame ones; the method was immunoSEQ multiplex PCR. The sample yields 400,000 to 450,000 clones, about 90% seen once. These data come from a study of Ad26.COV2.S vaccination and SARS-CoV-2 variants. Treatment meaning: about 20 received Ad26.COV2.S at low or high dose, single or two shots; five or six received placebo; per-sample allocation not given. Samples came from day 63 after the first vaccine or placebo injection. Study conclusions and caveats: Vaccine recipients showed a spike-specific TCR breadth that was higher than in placebo recipients.

Sequencing used peripheral blood, obtained in a trial of Ad26.COV2.S vaccine versus placebo. The TCR sequence derives from a person aged 18-60 years who received the Ad26.COV2.S COVID-19 vaccine or a placebo.

The CDR3 reads CASSQGTGGVQPQHF. The CDR3 DNA reads TGCGCCAGCAGCCAAGGGACAGGGGGCGTGCAGCCCCAGCATTTT. The chain is built from TRBV4-3 and TRBJ1-5, with 11 bases lining up with TRBD1. Losses at the gene ends were 1 base for V and 7 bases for J; bases not matched to a gene: 3. The CDR3 sequence is 15 residues long. Germline loops: CDR1 LGHNA, CDR2 YSLEER.